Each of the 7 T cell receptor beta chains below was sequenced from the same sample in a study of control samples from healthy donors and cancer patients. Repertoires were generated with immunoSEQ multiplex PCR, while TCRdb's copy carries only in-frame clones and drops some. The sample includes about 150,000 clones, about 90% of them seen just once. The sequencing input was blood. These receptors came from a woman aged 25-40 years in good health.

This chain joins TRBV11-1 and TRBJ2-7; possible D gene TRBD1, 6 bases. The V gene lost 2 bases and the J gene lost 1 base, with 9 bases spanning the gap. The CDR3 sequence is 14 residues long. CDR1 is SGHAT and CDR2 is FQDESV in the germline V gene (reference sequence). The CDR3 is CASSLRGGSYEQYF. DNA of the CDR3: TGTGCCAGCAGCTTACGAGGGGGTTCCTACGAGCAGTACTTC. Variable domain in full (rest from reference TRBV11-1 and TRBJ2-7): EAEVAQSPRYKITEKSQAVAFWCDPISGHATLYWYRQILGQGPELLVQFQDESVVDDSQLPKDRFSAERLKGVDSTLKIQPAELGDSAMYLCASSLRGGSYEQYFGPGTRLTVT.

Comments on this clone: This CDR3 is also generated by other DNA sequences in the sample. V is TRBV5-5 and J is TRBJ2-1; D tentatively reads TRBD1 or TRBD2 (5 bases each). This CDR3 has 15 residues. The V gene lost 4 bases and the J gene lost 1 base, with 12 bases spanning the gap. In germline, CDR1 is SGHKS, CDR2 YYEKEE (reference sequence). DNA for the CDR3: TGTGCCAGCAGCGGGGGTCCGGGGTCCTACAATGAGCAGTTCTTC. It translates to CASSGGPGSYNEQFF.

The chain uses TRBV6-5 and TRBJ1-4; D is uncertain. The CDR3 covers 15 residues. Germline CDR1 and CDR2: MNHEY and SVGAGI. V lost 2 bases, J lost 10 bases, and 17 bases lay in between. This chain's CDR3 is CASSYGPGKSRKLFF. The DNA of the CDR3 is TGTGCCAGCAGTTACGGTCCGGGGAAATCGAGAAAACTGTTTTTT.

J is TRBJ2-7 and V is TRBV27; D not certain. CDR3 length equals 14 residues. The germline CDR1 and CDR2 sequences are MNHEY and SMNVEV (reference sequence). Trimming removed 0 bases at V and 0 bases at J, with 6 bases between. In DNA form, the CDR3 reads TGTGCCAGCAGTTTATCGTGGAGCTCCTACGAGCAGTACTTC. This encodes CASSLSWSSYEQYF.

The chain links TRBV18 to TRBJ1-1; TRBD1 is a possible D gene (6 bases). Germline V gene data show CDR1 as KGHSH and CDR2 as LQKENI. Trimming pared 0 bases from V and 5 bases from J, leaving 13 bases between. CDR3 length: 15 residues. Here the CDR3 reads CASSPPGGRDTEAFF. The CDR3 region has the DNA TGTGCCAGCTCACCACCAGGGGGGCGGGATACTGAAGCTTTCTTT.

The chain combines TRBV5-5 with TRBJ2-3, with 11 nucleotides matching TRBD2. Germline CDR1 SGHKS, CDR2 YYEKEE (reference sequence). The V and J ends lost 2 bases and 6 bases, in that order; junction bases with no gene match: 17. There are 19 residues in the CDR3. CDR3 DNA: TGTGCCAGCAGCTTCGGGCAGGGGGCTAGCGGGAGGCTCGGGGATACGCAGTATTTT. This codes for CASSFGQGASGRLGDTQYF.

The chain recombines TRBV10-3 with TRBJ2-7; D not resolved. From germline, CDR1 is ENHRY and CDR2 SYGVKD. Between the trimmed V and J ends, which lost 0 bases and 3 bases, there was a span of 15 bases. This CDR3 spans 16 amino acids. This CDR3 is CAISESKQETDYEQYF. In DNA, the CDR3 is TGTGCCATCAGTGAGTCGAAGCAGGAGACTGACTACGAGCAGTACTTC.